This is a list of T cell receptor beta chains from one sample in a study of T cell responses to AZD1222 COVID-19 vaccine. Repertoires were generated with immunoSEQ multiplex PCR, while TCRdb's copy carries only in-frame clones and drops some. The sample includes about 93,000 clones, about nine tenths of them seen just once. Source: peripheral blood, taken on day 0 of MenACWY control vaccination. Receptors were obtained from an adult in good health. The CDR3 runs from the conserved cysteine through the conserved F or W. The D gene is left open where the match is weak. A clone size is listed for some rows: how often the clone was seen (once, few, many), or a class if it is expanded.

CDR3aa: CASSDSGRYREAFF
CDR3nt: TGTGCCAGCAGTGACTCCGGGAGGTATAGAGAAGCTTTCTTT
j_gene: TRBJ1-1
v_gene: TRBV6-4
abundance: .
d_gene: .

CDR3aa: CASRQGGTTGELFF
CDR3nt: TGTGCCAGTCGACAGGGGGGAACCACCGGGGAGCTGTTTTTT
j_gene: TRBJ2-2
v_gene: TRBV11-2
abundance: .
d_gene: TRBD1

CDR3aa: CASQPQGAFRNQPQHF
CDR3nt: TGTGCCAGTCAGCCACAGGGGGCTTTTCGCAATCAGCCCCAGCATTTT
j_gene: TRBJ1-5
v_gene: TRBV19
abundance: .
d_gene: TRBD1

CDR3aa: CASQGQGNTGELFF
CDR3nt: TGTGCCAGCCAAGGACAGGGGAACACCGGGGAGCTGTTTTTT
j_gene: TRBJ2-2
v_gene: TRBV11-2
abundance: .
d_gene: TRBD1

CDR3aa: CASSLALAGGANEQFF
CDR3nt: TGTGCCAGCAGCTTAGCGCTAGCGGGGGGGGCGAATGAGCAGTTCTTC
j_gene: TRBJ2-1
v_gene: TRBV7-6
abundance: .
d_gene: TRBD2

CDR3aa: CASSPLETLNSPLHF
CDR3nt: TGTGCCAGCTCACCACTGGAAACACTGAATTCACCCCTCCACTTT
j_gene: TRBJ1-6
v_gene: TRBV18
abundance: .
d_gene: .

CDR3aa: CASSLRGGAVDTQYF
CDR3nt: TGTGCCAGCAGCCTTCGGGGGGGGGCGGTGGATACGCAGTATTTT
j_gene: TRBJ2-3
v_gene: TRBV5-4
abundance: .
d_gene: TRBD2

CDR3aa: CASSVNREPPLHF
CDR3nt: TGTGCCAGCAGCGTAAACCGGGAGCCACCCCTCCACTTT
j_gene: TRBJ1-6
v_gene: TRBV9
abundance: .
d_gene: .

CDR3aa: CASGGRVTNYEQYF
CDR3nt: TGTGCTAGTGGTGGCAGGGTGACCAACTACGAGCAGTACTTC
j_gene: TRBJ2-7
v_gene: TRBV12-5
abundance: .
d_gene: .

CDR3aa: CASSQEVGQGFYGYEQYF
CDR3nt: TGCGCCAGCAGCCAAGAGGTTGGGCAGGGGTTTTATGGCTACGAGCAGTACTTC
j_gene: TRBJ2-7
v_gene: TRBV4-3
abundance: .
d_gene: .

CDR3aa: CASSQGLARETQYF
CDR3nt: TGTGCCAGCAGCCAAGGACTAGCGCGAGAGACCCAGTACTTC
j_gene: TRBJ2-5
v_gene: TRBV3-1/TRBV3-2
abundance: few
d_gene: TRBD2

CDR3aa: CASRGGNYGYTF
CDR3nt: TGTGCCAGCAGGGGCGGAAACTATGGCTACACCTTC
j_gene: TRBJ1-2
v_gene: TRBV2
abundance: .
d_gene: .

CDR3aa: CASSRTENVGEAFF
CDR3nt: TGTGCCAGCAGCCGGACGGAGAATGTAGGTGAAGCTTTCTTT
j_gene: TRBJ1-1
v_gene: TRBV5-5
abundance: .
d_gene: .

CDR3aa: CASSPSPLATNEKLFF
CDR3nt: TGTGCCAGCAGCCCTAGCCCCTTGGCCACTAATGAAAAACTGTTTTTT
j_gene: TRBJ1-4
v_gene: TRBV7-2
abundance: .
d_gene: .

CDR3aa: CASSSYQGAGAFF
CDR3nt: TGTGCCAGCAGCTCATACCAGGGGGCCGGAGCTTTCTTT
j_gene: TRBJ1-1
v_gene: TRBV7-8
abundance: .
d_gene: TRBD1

CDR3aa: CASSLSVGPNEQFF
CDR3nt: TGCGCCAGCAGCTTATCGGTTGGCCCCAATGAGCAGTTCTTC
j_gene: TRBJ2-1
v_gene: TRBV5-1
abundance: .
d_gene: .

CDR3aa: CASSQIAGQGYEQYF
CDR3nt: TGTGCCAGCAGCCAGATAGCGGGACAGGGCTACGAGCAGTACTTC
j_gene: TRBJ2-7
v_gene: TRBV4-2
abundance: .
d_gene: .

CDR3aa: CASSLDRLNYGYTF
CDR3nt: TGTGCCAGCAGCTTAGATCGACTCAACTATGGCTACACCTTC
j_gene: TRBJ1-2
v_gene: TRBV11-2
abundance: .
d_gene: .

CDR3aa: CASSRDRTGNNQPQHF
CDR3nt: TGTGCCAGCAGCCGCGATCGGACAGGGAACAATCAGCCCCAGCATTTT
j_gene: TRBJ1-5
v_gene: TRBV2
abundance: .
d_gene: TRBD1

CDR3aa: CASSPRWGEQETQYF
CDR3nt: TGTGCCAGCAGCCCCCGGTGGGGGGAGCAAGAGACCCAGTACTTC
j_gene: TRBJ2-5
v_gene: TRBV7-6
abundance: .
d_gene: .

CDR3aa: CASSPIRAGNTDTQYF
CDR3nt: TGTGCCAGCAGCCCTATTAGAGCGGGGAACACAGATACGCAGTATTTT
j_gene: TRBJ2-3
v_gene: TRBV5-4
abundance: .
d_gene: TRBD2

CDR3aa: CASSSTGAFTEAFF
CDR3nt: TGTGCCAGCAGCTCGACGGGGGCGTTCACTGAAGCTTTCTTT
j_gene: TRBJ1-1
v_gene: TRBV13
abundance: once
d_gene: .

CDR3aa: CASSLRRLSPLHF
CDR3nt: TGTGCCAGCAGTTTGCGGAGGTTGTCACCCCTCCACTTT
j_gene: TRBJ1-6
v_gene: TRBV28
abundance: .
d_gene: .

CDR3aa: CASSPTRNEQFF
CDR3nt: TGTGCCAGCAGCCCGACTAGGAATGAGCAGTTCTTC
j_gene: TRBJ2-1
v_gene: TRBV11-3
abundance: .
d_gene: .

CDR3aa: CSVEYGRRETQYF
CDR3nt: TGCAGCGTTGAGTACGGCAGGCGAGAGACCCAGTACTTC
j_gene: TRBJ2-5
v_gene: TRBV29-1
abundance: .
d_gene: .

CDR3aa: CASRPVGGGTEAFF
CDR3nt: TGTGCCAGCAGACCCGTCGGGGGGGGCACTGAAGCTTTCTTT
j_gene: TRBJ1-1
v_gene: TRBV6-5
abundance: .
d_gene: .

CDR3aa: CASSFRGSQPQHF
CDR3nt: TGTGCCAGCAGCTTCAGGGGTTCTCAGCCCCAGCATTTT
j_gene: TRBJ1-5
v_gene: TRBV7-8
abundance: many
d_gene: .

CDR3aa: CASSLSTGAEAFF
CDR3nt: TGTGCCAGCAGCTTATCGACAGGGGCTGAAGCTTTCTTT
j_gene: TRBJ1-1
v_gene: TRBV7-3
abundance: .
d_gene: TRBD1

CDR3aa: CASSQAGLLNTEAFF
CDR3nt: TGCGCCAGCAGCCAAGCTGGACTGCTGAACACTGAAGCTTTCTTT
j_gene: TRBJ1-1
v_gene: TRBV4-1
abundance: .
d_gene: .

CDR3aa: CASSGGGNDYGYTF
CDR3nt: TGTGCCAGCTCGGGCGGGGGGAATGACTATGGCTACACCTTC
j_gene: TRBJ1-2
v_gene: TRBV2
abundance: .
d_gene: .

CDR3aa: CASSEIGGTLYEQYF
CDR3nt: TGTGCCAGCAGTGAAATTGGGGGGACCCTCTACGAGCAGTACTTC
j_gene: TRBJ2-7
v_gene: TRBV2
abundance: .
d_gene: .

CDR3aa: CASSLATRYGYTF
CDR3nt: TGTGCCAGCAGTTTGGCTACGCGCTATGGCTACACCTTC
j_gene: TRBJ1-2
v_gene: TRBV28
abundance: .
d_gene: .

CDR3aa: CASSRDRTHNEQFF
CDR3nt: TGTGCCAGCAGTAGGGACAGAACTCACAATGAGCAGTTCTTC
j_gene: TRBJ2-1
v_gene: TRBV27
abundance: .
d_gene: TRBD1

CDR3aa: CASSAGGGDPYNEQFF
CDR3nt: TGTGCCAGCTCAGCTGGAGGGGGGGATCCTTACAATGAGCAGTTCTTC
j_gene: TRBJ2-1
v_gene: TRBV27
abundance: once
d_gene: .

CDR3aa: CASSAGTSGGYHEQYF
CDR3nt: TGTGCCAGCAGCGCCGGGACTAGCGGGGGGTACCACGAGCAGTACTTC
j_gene: TRBJ2-7
v_gene: TRBV9
abundance: .
d_gene: TRBD2

CDR3aa: CASSLVQGKGSPLHF
CDR3nt: TGTGCCAGCAGCTTGGTACAGGGGAAAGGTTCACCCCTCCACTTT
j_gene: TRBJ1-6
v_gene: TRBV5-6
abundance: .
d_gene: TRBD1

CDR3aa: CASSLDRANEQYF
CDR3nt: TGTGCCAGCAGCTTAGACAGGGCCAACGAGCAGTACTTC
j_gene: TRBJ2-7
v_gene: TRBV11-3
abundance: .
d_gene: .

CDR3aa: CASTDRGGSGNTIYF
CDR3nt: TGTGCCAGCACGGACAGGGGGGGCTCTGGAAACACCATATATTTT
j_gene: TRBJ1-3
v_gene: TRBV10-3
abundance: .
d_gene: TRBD1

CDR3aa: CASSEDRVSSPLHF
CDR3nt: TGTGCCAGCAGTGAGGACAGGGTATCTTCCCCCCTCCACTTT
j_gene: TRBJ1-6
v_gene: TRBV2
abundance: .
d_gene: TRBD1

CDR3aa: CASSLTGTGNTEAFF
CDR3nt: TGTGCCAGCAGCCTCACCGGGACAGGTAACACTGAAGCTTTCTTT
j_gene: TRBJ1-1
v_gene: TRBV7-8
abundance: .
d_gene: TRBD1

CDR3aa: CASSENRNRYEQYF
CDR3nt: TGTGCCAGCAGTGAAAACAGGAATAGATACGAGCAGTACTTC
j_gene: TRBJ2-7
v_gene: TRBV6-1
abundance: .
d_gene: .

CDR3aa: CASSLDPTGSYEQYF
CDR3nt: TGTGCCAGCAGCTTAGATCCTACAGGGAGCTACGAGCAGTACTTC
j_gene: TRBJ2-7
v_gene: TRBV11-2
abundance: .
d_gene: .

CDR3aa: CASSWDRVYGYTF
CDR3nt: TGTGCCAGCAGTTGGGACAGGGTCTATGGCTACACCTTC
j_gene: TRBJ1-2
v_gene: TRBV12-3/TRBV12-4
abundance: few
d_gene: TRBD1

CDR3aa: CASSQDSTGTGVRGYTF
CDR3nt: TGCGCCAGCAGCCAAGATTCCACCGGGACAGGGGTAAGGGGCTACACCTTC
j_gene: TRBJ1-2
v_gene: TRBV4-3
abundance: .
d_gene: TRBD1

CDR3aa: CASSLDSPADTQYF
CDR3nt: TGTGCCAGCAGCTTAGATTCCCCCGCAGATACGCAGTATTTT
j_gene: TRBJ2-3
v_gene: TRBV11-2
abundance: .
d_gene: .

CDR3aa: CASSRQGGLALNEQFF
CDR3nt: TGTGCCAGCAGTCGCCAGGGAGGACTAGCATTGAATGAGCAGTTCTTC
j_gene: TRBJ2-1
v_gene: TRBV27
abundance: .
d_gene: TRBD2

CDR3aa: CSAMVGVSYNEQFF
CDR3nt: TGCAGCGCCATGGTCGGGGTTTCCTACAATGAGCAGTTCTTC
j_gene: TRBJ2-1
v_gene: TRBV29-1
abundance: .
d_gene: .

CDR3aa: CASSPRQWFYEQYF
CDR3nt: TGTGCCAGCAGCCCACGACAGTGGTTCTACGAGCAGTACTTC
j_gene: TRBJ2-7
v_gene: TRBV7-8
abundance: .
d_gene: .

CDR3aa: CASTNQYGGHEQYF
CDR3nt: TGTGCCAGCACCAACCAGTATGGGGGCCACGAGCAGTACTTC
j_gene: TRBJ2-7
v_gene: TRBV6-6
abundance: .
d_gene: .

CDR3aa: CASSLVGAVYGYTF
CDR3nt: TGTGCCAGCAGCTTAGTTGGAGCGGTCTATGGCTACACCTTC
j_gene: TRBJ1-2
v_gene: TRBV7-9
abundance: .
d_gene: .

CDR3aa: CASSGGTYEQYF
CDR3nt: TGTGCCAGCAGCGGGGGGACCTACGAGCAGTACTTC
j_gene: TRBJ2-7
v_gene: TRBV6-2/TRBV6-3
abundance: .
d_gene: TRBD2